This T cell receptor (beta chain) was recorded in a study of CD4 T cells in relation to SARS-CoV-2 and coronaviruses. Study-level information: Shared crossreactive spike epitopes were mapped to their HLA restriction.

V was pared by 2 bases and J by 5 bases, with 8 bases between. The CDR3 sequence is 13 residues long. Germline assignment: CDR1 SGHNT and CDR2 YYREEE (reference sequence). Whole-study results and caveats: Culture-expanded clones reflect memory recall rather than primary priming during culture.

To note about this clone: The antigen is unknown.

Sequencing used immunoSEQ multiplex PCR; TCRdb keeps in-frame clones, though not all of them. This sample has fewer than 14,000 clones; around 87% occur once, and the top ten carry approximately 2.1%. The receptor was isolated from an adult with COVID-19. Specimen: naive CD4+ T cells from PBMCs. Subset indicated: naive CD4+ T cells isolated by negative enrichment. The rearrangement links TRBV5-4 to TRBJ2-1; D gene unclear. The CDR3 DNA follows: TGTGCCAGCAGCTTTAGGCTTGACAATGAGCAGTTCTTC. This translates into CASSFRLDNEQFF. Using reference TRBV5-4 and TRBJ2-1 for the parts outside the CDR3, the full variable domain is ETGVTQSPTHLIKTRGQQVTLRCSSQSGHNTVSWYQQALGQGPQFIFQYYREEENGRGNFPPRFSGLQFPNYSSELNVNALELDDSALYLCASSFRLDNEQFFGPGTRLTVL.